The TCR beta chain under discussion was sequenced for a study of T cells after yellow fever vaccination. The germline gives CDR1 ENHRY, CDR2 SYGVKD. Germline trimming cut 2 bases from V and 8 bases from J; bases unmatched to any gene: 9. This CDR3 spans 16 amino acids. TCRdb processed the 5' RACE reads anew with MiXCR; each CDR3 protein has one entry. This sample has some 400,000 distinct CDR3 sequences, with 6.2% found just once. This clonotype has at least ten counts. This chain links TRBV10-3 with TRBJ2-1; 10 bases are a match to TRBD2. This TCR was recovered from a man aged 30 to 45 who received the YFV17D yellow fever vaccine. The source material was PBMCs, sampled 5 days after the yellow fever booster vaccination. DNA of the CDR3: TGTGCCATCAGTGAGCCGCCTAGCGGGAGAGTCGATGAGCAGTTCTTC. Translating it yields CAISEPPSGRVDEQFF.